This T cell receptor (beta chain) derives from a study of spatial heterogeneity in lung cancer (dated by TCRdb to 2018 to 2020). About the investigation overall: Beta-chain transcripts were consistently detected in greater numbers than alpha-chain transcripts, which likely reflected higher beta-chain transcript abundance. The study linked features of the TCR repertoire to counts of nonsynonymous mutations, which were determined by whole-exome sequencing of tumor tissue. In non-small cell lung cancer, the study made a quantitative comparison of TCR alpha and beta repertoires among multiple tumor regions, matched nontumor lung and blood. TCR transcript counts in tumor regions correlated strongly with a T cell transcriptional module score from matched bulk RNA-seq. In the raw uncorrected reads, each unique combination of TCR and UMI appeared more than ten times on average. Both alpha and beta chains were TCR-sequenced in 200 or so tumor regions, around 65 matched nontumor lung samples and some 50 PBMC samples obtained at surgery.

Library preparation was by 5' RACE. The sequencing machine was a NextSeq 500. In the TCR library protocol, a unique molecular identifier was attached to each TCR cDNA molecule so that PCR and sequencing errors could be corrected. The paper's data handling went like this. Decombinator tools were used for TCR identification, UMI-based error correction and CDR3 extraction. TCRs above a frequency of 2 per 1,000, corresponding to the top 1% of the tumor frequency distribution, were defined as expanded. Expanded tumor TCRs statistically deemed absent (corrected P<0.05) from at least one tumor region were classed as regional, and all other expanded tumor TCRs were classed as ubiquitous. Renyi diversity was calculated using the R vegan package after each repertoire was subsampled 100 times to 5,000 TCRs. To build CDR3 similarity networks, amino acid triplet string-kernel similarity was used, and CDR3s were connected when their pairwise similarity was above 0.82. TCRdb reran the public reads through fastp at Q25 and MiXCR, keeping productive beta chains. CDR3 protein duplicates are merged, each entry listing the most common genes and DNA. These V and J calls rely on TCRdb rather than the paper's analysis. Within this sample are some 97,000 distinct CDR3 sequences, with around 4.8% of them counted one time only. Of the sample, less than 25% is held by the ten largest clones.

From V the trimming removes 1 base and from J it removes 7 bases, while the gene matches leave 5 bases of the junction unaccounted for. There are 15 amino acids in the CDR3, from cysteine to phenylalanine inclusive. The retained sequence is limited to the CDR3, 45 bases, with the frame set at the first base. The germline V gene supplies CDR1 SGHTA and CDR2 FQGNSA. Study-wide findings and limitations: A correlation was observed between the number of expanded intratumoral alpha and beta TCRs and the tumor nonsynonymous mutation count. Counts of ubiquitous and regional expanded TCRs were found to correlate with counts of ubiquitous and regional nonsynonymous mutations, respectively. TCR-seq was estimated to cover only around 6.4% of tumor T cells for alpha chains and roughly 12% for beta chains. Confirming at a functional level the hypothesis that regional TCRs recognize regional mutations was considered to require additional single-cell paired TCR alpha and beta sequencing.

Interpreted using the paper, the time point label stands for: sample taken at primary tumor resection. The donors were about 71 patients from the lung TRACERx cohort who had early-stage, untreated non-small cell lung cancer. Whole RNA extracted from tumor and nontumor lung tissue, or from cryopreserved PBMC samples, was used for TCR sequencing without cell sorting. A patient was chosen for TCR sequencing only when enough RNA was available from at least two tumor regions. Before being selected, tumor and adjacent nontumor lung specimens were reviewed by a lung pathologist. This clonotype was detected ten times or more. The antigen it binds to is not known. Base qualities are not provided; no much larger clone lies one nucleotide away.

The sequence was obtained from a male donor with early-stage non-small cell lung cancer. Rearrangement joined TRBV7-2 to TRBJ2-5, with 11 junctional bases fitting TRBD2. Source: lung tumor tissue, taken at surgery. The CDR3 in this case is CASSLVQTSGRTQYF. The DNA reads TGTGCCAGCAGCTTAGTACAAACTAGCGGGAGGACCCAGTACTTC.